This T cell receptor beta chain stems from a study of chemoradiotherapy in HPV16-positive cancers. Clones were sequenced by immunoSEQ multiplex PCR, and TCRdb holds only the in-frame ones, with some missing. The sample yields roughly 13,000 clones, roughly 70% seen once. General study points: During treatment, candidate HPV-specific clones and E7-related motifs expanded in tumor. Better recurrence-free survival went with HPV-responsive T-cell expansion in HPV16-positive patients.

Between the trimmed V and J ends, which lost 5 bases and 6 bases, there was a span of 20 bases. This CDR3 comprises 15 residues. Germline V gene data show CDR1 as SEHNR and CDR2 as FQNEAQ (reference sequence). Regarding this clone: Its antigen is not identified.

The sample was gathered from a patient who underwent chemoradiotherapy. The TCR comes from a human donor with HPV-associated anogenital cancer. This chain uses TRBV7-9 with TRBJ2-7, with D maybe TRBD2 (6 bases). The CDR3 here is CASSAGTSSLTEQYF. DNA for the CDR3: TGTGCCAGCAGCGCGGGGACGTCGTCCCTCACCGAGCAGTACTTC.